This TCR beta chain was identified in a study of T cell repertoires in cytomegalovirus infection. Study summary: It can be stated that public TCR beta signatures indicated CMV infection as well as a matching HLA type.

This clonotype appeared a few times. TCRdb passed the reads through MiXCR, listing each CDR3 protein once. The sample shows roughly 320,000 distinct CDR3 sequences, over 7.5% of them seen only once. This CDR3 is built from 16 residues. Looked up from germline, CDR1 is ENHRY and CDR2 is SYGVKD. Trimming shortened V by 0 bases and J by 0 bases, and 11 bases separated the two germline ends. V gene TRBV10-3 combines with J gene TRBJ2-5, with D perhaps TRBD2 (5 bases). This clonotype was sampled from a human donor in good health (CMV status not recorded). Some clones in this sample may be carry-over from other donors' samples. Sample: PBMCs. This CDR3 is CAISESGNSYQETQYF. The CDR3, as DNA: TGTGCCATCAGTGAGTCCGGGAATTCGTACCAAGAGACCCAGTACTTC.